Listed below are T cell receptor beta chains from one sample, sequenced in a study of OX40 agonist ivuxolimab in advanced cancers. Method: immunoSEQ multiplex PCR; TCRdb's copy keeps in-frame clones and lacks some. The table lists some 8,300 clones, over 65% of them singletons. Sequenced here: CD4+ or CD8+ T cells sorted from blood, sampled in a trial of the OX40 agonist ivuxolimab. Receptor source: an adult with an advanced solid tumor such as melanoma, head and neck, liver or kidney cancer. The conserved cysteine and the conserved F or W are not part of the CDR3 here. Fields, in order: CDR3 length, V gene, CDR3 protein.

CDR3 length: 12
V gene: TRBV9
CDR3 protein: ASSVKGAPGELF

CDR3 length: 14
V gene: TRBV27
CDR3 protein: ASSLSRQGAFYGYT

CDR3 length: 12
V gene: TRBV19
CDR3 protein: ASTSIPGFGEAF

CDR3 length: 14
V gene: TRBV29-1
CDR3 protein: SVEDQRGGSAGELF

CDR3 length: 16
V gene: TRBV5-5
CDR3 protein: ASSLADLIESYNSPLH

CDR3 length: 12
V gene: TRBV29-1
CDR3 protein: SVPRDPRLDGYT

CDR3 length: 12
V gene: TRBV5-4
CDR3 protein: ASSLARGPYEQY

CDR3 length: 11
V gene: TRBV11-2
CDR3 protein: ASSYTTGTEAF

CDR3 length: 10
V gene: TRBV5-6
CDR3 protein: ASQEMGTEAF

CDR3 length: 12
V gene: TRBV27
CDR3 protein: ASRKATGYYGYT

CDR3 length: 13
V gene: TRBV4-3
CDR3 protein: ASSQGGRGRETQY

CDR3 length: 10
V gene: TRBV9
CDR3 protein: ASSVGGSEAF

CDR3 length: 14
V gene: TRBV15
CDR3 protein: ATSRVVVAGWNEQY

CDR3 length: 11
V gene: TRBV9
CDR3 protein: ASSVGYGNTIY

CDR3 length: 13
V gene: TRBV4-2
CDR3 protein: ASSLVHRQGDGYT

CDR3 length: 14
V gene: TRBV6-4
CDR3 protein: ASSDSGGGDYNEQF

CDR3 length: 9
V gene: TRBV10-3
CDR3 protein: AIMVTNTIY

CDR3 length: 17
V gene: TRBV11-2
CDR3 protein: ASTLGTGWSPRSYNEQF

CDR3 length: 10
V gene: TRBV15
CDR3 protein: ATTGEGEKLF

CDR3 length: 13
V gene: TRBV9
CDR3 protein: ASNPSGGVQHEQF

CDR3 length: 15
V gene: TRBV5-5
CDR3 protein: ASSLSGKGSMNTEAF

CDR3 length: 14
V gene: TRBV7-2
CDR3 protein: ASSLGDGGMVREQY

CDR3 length: 14
V gene: TRBV7-9
CDR3 protein: ASSSVSSFQFYGYT

CDR3 length: 12
V gene: TRBV27
CDR3 protein: ASAIGTPPDTQY

CDR3 length: 12
V gene: TRBV15
CDR3 protein: ATSSVTGESEQY

CDR3 length: 10
V gene: TRBV7-9
CDR3 protein: ASSLTPIEAF

CDR3 length: 13
V gene: TRBV30
CDR3 protein: AWSGVALAQETQY

CDR3 length: 14
V gene: TRBV4-2
CDR3 protein: ASSQMLAGAIDEQF

CDR3 length: 12
V gene: TRBV5-1
CDR3 protein: ASSLEGAGDTQY

CDR3 length: 13
V gene: TRBV4-2
CDR3 protein: ASSQEEGTTGELF

CDR3 length: 14
V gene: TRBV2
CDR3 protein: ASSSLRDRVDHEQY

CDR3 length: 16
V gene: TRBV9
CDR3 protein: ASSLPVGGGSGANVLT

CDR3 length: 16
V gene: TRBV18
CDR3 protein: ASSRTGTSGTNTGELF

CDR3 length: 10
V gene: TRBV6-5
CDR3 protein: ASRTSGGEAF

CDR3 length: 12
V gene: TRBV10-3
CDR3 protein: AIRDRGSTDTQY

CDR3 length: 13
V gene: TRBV7-3
CDR3 protein: ASSLTTGGNTEAF

CDR3 length: 10
V gene: TRBV10-3
CDR3 protein: AISFRVDEQY

CDR3 length: 13
V gene: TRBV7-9
CDR3 protein: AILLIRGQVNEQF

CDR3 length: 13
V gene: TRBV6-5
CDR3 protein: ASSTPLGTRYEQY

CDR3 length: 12
V gene: TRBV4-2
CDR3 protein: ASSQQTGRNTIY

CDR3 length: 13
V gene: TRBV19
CDR3 protein: ASSIFGESNQPQH

CDR3 length: 13
V gene: TRBV9
CDR3 protein: ASSVGAATLYGYT

CDR3 length: 13
V gene: TRBV4-2
CDR3 protein: ASSQGTDNTGELF

CDR3 length: 13
V gene: TRBV9
CDR3 protein: ASSVDSGGGDTQY